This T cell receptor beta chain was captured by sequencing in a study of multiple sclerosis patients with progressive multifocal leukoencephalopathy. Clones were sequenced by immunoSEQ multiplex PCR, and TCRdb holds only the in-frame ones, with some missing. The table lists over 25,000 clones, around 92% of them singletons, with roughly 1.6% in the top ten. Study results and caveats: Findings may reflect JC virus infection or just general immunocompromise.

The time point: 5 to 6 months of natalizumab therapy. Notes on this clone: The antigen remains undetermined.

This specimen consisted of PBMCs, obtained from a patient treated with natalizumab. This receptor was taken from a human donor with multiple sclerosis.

The CDR3 sequence is CASSLASGGENYGYTF. DNA of the CDR3: TGCGCCAGCAGCTTGGCCAGCGGGGGCGAGAACTATGGCTACACCTTC. This chain links TRBV5-1 with TRBJ1-2; D perhaps matches TRBD1 (6 bases). CDR3 length: 16 residues. V lost 0 bases and J lost 2, with 14 bases in between. In germline, CDR1 is SGHRS, CDR2 YFSETQ.